The clone carrying this T cell receptor (beta chain) occurred once. The record originates from a study of shared clonotypes between healthy human individuals. Only in-frame clones appear in the TCRdb table, and some are missing; sequencing was by immunoSEQ multiplex PCR. The table records some 1 million clones, more than 60% of them present only once. Germline lookup yields CDR1 LNHDA and CDR2 SQIVND (reference sequence). This CDR3 has 13 amino acids. V lost 5 bases and J lost 4, with 11 bases in between. This rearrangement joins TRBV19 to TRBJ2-5; unclear D gene. The receptor comes from a man younger than 30 in good health. Sequenced material: memory CD4+ T cells sorted from blood. Subset denoted: CD45RA-negative fraction. CDR3 sequence: CASSAIIGETQYF. The CDR3 DNA reads as TGTGCCAGTAGTGCAATAATAGGAGAGACCCAGTACTTC.